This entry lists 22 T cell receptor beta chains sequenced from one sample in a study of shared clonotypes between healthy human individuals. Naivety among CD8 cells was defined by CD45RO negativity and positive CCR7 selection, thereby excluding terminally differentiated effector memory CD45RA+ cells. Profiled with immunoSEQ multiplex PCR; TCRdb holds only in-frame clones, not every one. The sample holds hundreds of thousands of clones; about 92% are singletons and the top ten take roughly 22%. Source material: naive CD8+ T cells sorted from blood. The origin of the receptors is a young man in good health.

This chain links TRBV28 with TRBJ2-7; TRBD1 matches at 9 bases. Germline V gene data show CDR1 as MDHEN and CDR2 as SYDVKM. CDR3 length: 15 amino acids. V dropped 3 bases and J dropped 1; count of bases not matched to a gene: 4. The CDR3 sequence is CASSFRDRVSYEQYF. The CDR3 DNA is TGTGCCAGCAGTTTCCGGGACAGGGTTTCCTACGAGCAGTACTTC. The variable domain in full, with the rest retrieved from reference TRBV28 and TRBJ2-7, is DVKVTQSSRYLVKRTGEKVFLECVQDMDHENMFWYRQDPGLGLRLIYFSYDVKMKEKGDIPEGYSVSREKKERFSLILESASTNQTSMYLCASSFRDRVSYEQYFGPGTRLTVT.

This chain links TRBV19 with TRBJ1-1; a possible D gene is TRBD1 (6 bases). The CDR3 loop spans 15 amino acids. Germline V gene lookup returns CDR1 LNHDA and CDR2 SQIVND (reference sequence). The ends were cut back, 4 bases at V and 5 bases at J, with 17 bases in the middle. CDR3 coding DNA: TGTGCCAGTAGTAGCTCATCTACAGGGAAGACTGAAGCTTTCTTT. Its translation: CASSSSSTGKTEAFF. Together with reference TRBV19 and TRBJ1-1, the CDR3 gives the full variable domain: DGGITQSPKYLFRKEGQNVTLSCEQNLNHDAMYWYRQDPGQGLRLIYYSQIVNDFQKGDIAEGYSVSREKKESFPLTVTSAQKNPTAFYLCASSSSSTGKTEAFFGQGTRLTVV.

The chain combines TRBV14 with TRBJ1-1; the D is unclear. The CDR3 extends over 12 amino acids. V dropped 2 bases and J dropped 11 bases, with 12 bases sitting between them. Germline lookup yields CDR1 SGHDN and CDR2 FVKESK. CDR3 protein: CASSQSAGSAFF. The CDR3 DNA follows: TGTGCCAGCAGCCAAAGTGCGGGTTCTGCTTTCTTT.

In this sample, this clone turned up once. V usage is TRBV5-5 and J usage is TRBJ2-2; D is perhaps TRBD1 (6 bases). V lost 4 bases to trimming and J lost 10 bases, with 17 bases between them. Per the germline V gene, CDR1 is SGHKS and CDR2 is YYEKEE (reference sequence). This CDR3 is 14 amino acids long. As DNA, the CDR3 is TGTGCCAGCAGCCTGTGGGACACCCCAGAGGAGCTGTTTTTT. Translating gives CASSLWDTPEELFF.

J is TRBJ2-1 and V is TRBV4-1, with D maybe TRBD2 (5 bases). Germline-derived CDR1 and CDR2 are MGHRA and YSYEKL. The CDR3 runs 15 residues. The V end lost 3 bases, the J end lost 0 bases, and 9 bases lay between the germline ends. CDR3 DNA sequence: TGCGCCAGCAGCCACGGGGTGGGCTCCTACAATGAGCAGTTCTTC. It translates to CASSHGVGSYNEQFF.

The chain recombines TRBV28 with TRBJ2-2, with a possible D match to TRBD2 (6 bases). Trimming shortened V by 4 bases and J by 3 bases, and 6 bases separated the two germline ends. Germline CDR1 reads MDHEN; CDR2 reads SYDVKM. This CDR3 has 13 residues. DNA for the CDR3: TGTGCCAGCAGTTGGGAGGACACCGGGGAGCTGTTTTTT. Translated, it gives CASSWEDTGELFF.

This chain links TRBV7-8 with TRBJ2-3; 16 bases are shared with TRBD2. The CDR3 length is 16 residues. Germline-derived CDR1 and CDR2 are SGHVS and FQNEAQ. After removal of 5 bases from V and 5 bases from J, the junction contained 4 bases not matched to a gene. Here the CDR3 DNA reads TGTGCCAGCAGCAAGGGACTAGCGGGAGGGTTAGATACGCAGTATTTT. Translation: CASSKGLAGGLDTQYF.

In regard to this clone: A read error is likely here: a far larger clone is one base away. CDR3 nucleotides: TGTGCCAGCAGCAAAGCGAAGGAGACCTCTGGGGTCAACGTCCTGACTTTC. Amino acids: CASSKAKETSGVNVLTF. This rearrangement joins TRBV21-1 to TRBJ2-6. TRBV21-1 is classified as a pseudogene. CDR3 length: 17 amino acids.

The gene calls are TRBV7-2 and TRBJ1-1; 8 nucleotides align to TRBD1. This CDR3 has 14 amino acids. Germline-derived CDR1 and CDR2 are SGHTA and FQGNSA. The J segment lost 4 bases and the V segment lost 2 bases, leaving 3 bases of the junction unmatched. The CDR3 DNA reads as TGTGCCAGCAGCTTAATCCAGGGGGCCACTGAAGCTTTCTTT. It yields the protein CASSLIQGATEAFF.

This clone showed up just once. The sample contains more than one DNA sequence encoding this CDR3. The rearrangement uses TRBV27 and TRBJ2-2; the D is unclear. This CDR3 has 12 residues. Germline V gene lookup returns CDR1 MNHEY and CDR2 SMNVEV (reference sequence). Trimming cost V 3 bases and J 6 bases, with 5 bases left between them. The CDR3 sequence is CASSFPAGELFF. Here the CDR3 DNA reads TGTGCCAGCAGTTTCCCGGCCGGGGAGCTGTTTTTT.

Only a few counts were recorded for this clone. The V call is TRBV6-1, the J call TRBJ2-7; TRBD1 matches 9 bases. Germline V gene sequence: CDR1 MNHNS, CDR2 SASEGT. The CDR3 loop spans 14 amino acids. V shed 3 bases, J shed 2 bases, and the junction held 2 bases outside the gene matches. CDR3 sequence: CASSDWTGAYEQYF. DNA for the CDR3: TGTGCCAGCAGTGATTGGACAGGGGCCTACGAGCAGTACTTC.

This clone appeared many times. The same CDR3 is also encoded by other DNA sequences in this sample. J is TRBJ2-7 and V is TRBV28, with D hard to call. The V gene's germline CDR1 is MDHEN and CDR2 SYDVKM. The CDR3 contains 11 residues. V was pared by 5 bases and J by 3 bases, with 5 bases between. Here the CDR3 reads CASSRVYEQYF. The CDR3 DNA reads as TGTGCCAGCAGTCGAGTCTACGAGCAGTACTTC.

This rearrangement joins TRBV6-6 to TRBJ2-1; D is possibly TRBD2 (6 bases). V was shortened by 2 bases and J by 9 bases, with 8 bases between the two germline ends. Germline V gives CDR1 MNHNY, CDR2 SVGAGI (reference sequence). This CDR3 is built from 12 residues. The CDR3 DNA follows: TGTGCCAGCAGTTACGTCGGGAGTGAGCAGTTCTTC. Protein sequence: CASSYVGSEQFF.

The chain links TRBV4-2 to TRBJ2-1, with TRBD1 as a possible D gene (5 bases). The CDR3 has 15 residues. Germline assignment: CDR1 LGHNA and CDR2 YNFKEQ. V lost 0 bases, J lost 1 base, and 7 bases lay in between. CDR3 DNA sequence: TGTGCCAGCAGCCAAGACAGGGTTTCCTACAATGAGCAGTTCTTC. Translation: CASSQDRVSYNEQFF.

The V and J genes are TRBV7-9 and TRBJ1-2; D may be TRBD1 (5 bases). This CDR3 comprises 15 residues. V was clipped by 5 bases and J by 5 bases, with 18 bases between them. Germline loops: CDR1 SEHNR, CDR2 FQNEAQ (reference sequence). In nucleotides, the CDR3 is TGTGCCAGCAGCGCCTCAATAGGGGAGGAGTATGGCTACACCTTC. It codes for CASSASIGEEYGYTF. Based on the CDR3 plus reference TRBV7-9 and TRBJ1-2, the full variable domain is DTGVSQNPRHKITKRGQNVTFRCDPISEHNRLYWYRQTLGQGPEFLTYFQNEAQLEKSRLLSDRFSAERPKGSFSTLEIQRTEQGDSAMYLCASSASIGEEYGYTFGSGTRLTVV.

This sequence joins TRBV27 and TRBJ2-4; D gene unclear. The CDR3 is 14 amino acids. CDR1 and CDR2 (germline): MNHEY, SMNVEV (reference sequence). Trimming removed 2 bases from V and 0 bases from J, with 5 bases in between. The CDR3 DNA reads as TGTGCCAGCAGTTTAGGTCTAGCCAAAAACATTCAGTACTTC. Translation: CASSLGLAKNIQYF.

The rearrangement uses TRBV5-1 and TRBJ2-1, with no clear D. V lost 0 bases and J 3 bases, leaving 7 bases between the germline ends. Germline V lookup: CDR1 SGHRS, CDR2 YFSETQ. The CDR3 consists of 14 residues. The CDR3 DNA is TGCGCCAGCAGCTTGGGGGGATACTACAATGAGCAGTTCTTC. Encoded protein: CASSLGGYYNEQFF.

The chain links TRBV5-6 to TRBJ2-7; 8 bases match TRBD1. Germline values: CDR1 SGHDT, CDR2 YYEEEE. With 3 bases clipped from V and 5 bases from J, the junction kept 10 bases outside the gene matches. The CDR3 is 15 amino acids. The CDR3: CASSYPGGFSDEQYF. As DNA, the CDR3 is TGTGCCAGCAGCTACCCAGGGGGCTTCTCGGACGAGCAGTACTTC.

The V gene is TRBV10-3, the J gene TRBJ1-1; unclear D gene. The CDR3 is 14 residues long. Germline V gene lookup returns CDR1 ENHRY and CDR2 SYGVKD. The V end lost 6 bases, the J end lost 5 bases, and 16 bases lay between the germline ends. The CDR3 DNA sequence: TGTGCCATCAGGGACCTAGTTTGGGCTACTGAAGCTTTCTTT. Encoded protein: CAIRDLVWATEAFF.

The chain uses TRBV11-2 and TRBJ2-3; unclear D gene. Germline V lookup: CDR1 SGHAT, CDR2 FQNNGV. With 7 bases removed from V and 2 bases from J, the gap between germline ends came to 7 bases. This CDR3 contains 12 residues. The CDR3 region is CASTLHTDTQYF. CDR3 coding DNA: TGTGCCAGCACCCTGCACACAGATACGCAGTATTTT.

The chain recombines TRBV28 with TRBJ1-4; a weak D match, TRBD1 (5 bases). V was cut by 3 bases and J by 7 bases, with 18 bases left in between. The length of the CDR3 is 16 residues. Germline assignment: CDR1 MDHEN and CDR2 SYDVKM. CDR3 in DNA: TGTGCCAGCAGTTTTCCCAAACAGGAATTTAGTGAAAAACTGTTTTTT. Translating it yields CASSFPKQEFSEKLFF.

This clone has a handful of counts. In DNA form, the CDR3 reads TGTGCCAGCAGTGGAGGGCGGGAGTCGTACAATGAGCAGTTCTTC. It encodes CASSGGRESYNEQFF. V gene TRBV2 combines with J gene TRBJ2-1, with 7 bases matching TRBD2. Losses at the gene ends were 4 bases for V and 4 bases for J; bases not matched to a gene: 7. The germline V gene encodes CDR1 SNHLY and CDR2 FYNNEI. The CDR3 length is 15 residues.